This TCR beta chain was identified in a study of regulatory T cells in long-lasting Graves disease. The CDR3 is 15 amino acids. Trimming left V 3 bases short and J 1 base short, with 13 bases between. Germline loops: CDR1 ENHRY, CDR2 SYGVKD. Time point of the sample: newly diagnosed GD, antithyroid drugs for less than 3 months. PBMC-derived RNA was used for the TCR library. Building of the TCR beta libraries involved iRepertoire HTBI primers and Arm-PCR of CDR3 regions. TCRdb independently ran MiXCR on the multiplex PCR reads; one entry per CDR3 protein. This sample has approximately 350,000 distinct CDR3 sequences, with 16% found just once. This clonotype occurred many times. The same data also contributed to another study, on T cells in Graves' hyperthyroidism and ophthalmopathy. This second report adds: Diagnostic assessment was based on clinical symptoms, serum thyroxine and TRAb, thyroid ultrasound and orbital computed tomography.

The receptor was derived from a woman aged 18 to 35 with Graves disease. Source: peripheral blood mononuclear cells (PBMCs), taken at new diagnosis, from a patient treated with antithyroid drugs. The chain has TRBV10-3 and TRBJ2-7, with D possibly being TRBD1 or TRBD2 (5 bases each). The CDR3 here is CAISDGGTSSYEQYF. Written as DNA, the CDR3 is TGTGCCATCAGTGATGGTGGGACCTCTTCCTACGAGCAGTACTTC.